The T cell receptor (beta chain) described here comes from a study of blood T cell repertoires in COVID-19. About the research overall: Collection of acute and convalescent COVID-19 samples took place in the United States, Italy and Spain. T cells, B-cell-depleted T cells, or PBMCs provided the cDNA or gDNA that served as material.

Individuals drawn from 24 US areas were roughly 18 to 95 years old. Self-reported history from a screening survey and questionnaire set each donor's cohort. Losses at the gene ends were 4 bases for V and 9 bases for J; bases not matched to a gene: 7. The germline CDR1 and CDR2 sequences are SEHNR and FQNEAQ (reference sequence). The CDR3 runs to 13 residues. Clones were sequenced by immunoSEQ multiplex PCR, and TCRdb holds only the in-frame ones, with some missing. Among fewer than 200,000 clones listed, over 75% were seen once. The clonotype comes from a woman in her forties with acute COVID-19. The V call is TRBV7-9, the J call TRBJ2-7; 9 nucleotides align to TRBD1. Sequences were obtained from PBMCs or T cells enriched from blood (not recorded which). For the CDR3, the DNA is TGTGCCAGCAGCTCCAGACAGGGGGACGGGCAGTACTTC. It is translated as CASSSRQGDGQYF.